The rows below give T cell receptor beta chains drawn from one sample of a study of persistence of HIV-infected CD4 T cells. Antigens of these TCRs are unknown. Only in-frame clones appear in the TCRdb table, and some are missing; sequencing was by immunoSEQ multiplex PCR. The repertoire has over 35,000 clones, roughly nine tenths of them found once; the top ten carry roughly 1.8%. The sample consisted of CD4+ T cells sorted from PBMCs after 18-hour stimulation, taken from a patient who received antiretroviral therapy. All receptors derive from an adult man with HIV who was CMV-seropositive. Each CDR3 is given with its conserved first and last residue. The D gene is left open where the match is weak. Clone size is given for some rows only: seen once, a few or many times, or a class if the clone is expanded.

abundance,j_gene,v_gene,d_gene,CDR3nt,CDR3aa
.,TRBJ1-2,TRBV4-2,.,TGTGCCAGCAGCCAAGTAAGGGGGGGGAACTATGGCTACACCTTC,CASSQVRGGNYGYTF
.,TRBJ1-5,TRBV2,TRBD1,TGTGCCAGCAGTCGCGACAGGGTAAATCAGCCCCAGCATTTT,CASSRDRVNQPQHF
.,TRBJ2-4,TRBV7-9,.,TGTGCCAGCAGCCGACCTTTAGGGACTGGAAACATTCAGTACTTC,CASSRPLGTGNIQYF
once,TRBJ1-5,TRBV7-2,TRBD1,TGTGCCAGCAGCTTAGTTCCGGGACAGTATAGCAATCAGCCCCAGCATTTT,CASSLVPGQYSNQPQHF
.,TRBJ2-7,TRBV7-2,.,TGTGCCAGCAGCTTAGGGTTCCCCTACGAGCAGTACTTC,CASSLGFPYEQYF
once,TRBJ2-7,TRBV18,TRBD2,TGTGCCAGCTCACCGAACCGGACTAGCGGGGGTTTCTACGAGCAGTACTTC,CASSPNRTSGGFYEQYF
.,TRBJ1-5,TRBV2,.,TGTGCCAGCAGTTACCAGGAGTACAATCAGCCCCAGCATTTT,CASSYQEYNQPQHF
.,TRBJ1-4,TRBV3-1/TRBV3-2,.,TGTGCCAGCAGCCAAGATGGGGGTTACGAAAAACTGTTTTTT,CASSQDGGYEKLFF
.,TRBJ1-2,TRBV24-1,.,TGTGCCACCAGTGATTTGCGATCAACGCAGGGTAACTATGGCTACACCTTC,CATSDLRSTQGNYGYTF
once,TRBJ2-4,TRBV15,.,TGTGCCACCAGCGAGCTAGCCAAAAACATTCAGTACTTC,CATSELAKNIQYF
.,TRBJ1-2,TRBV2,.,TGTGCCAGCAGTGAAGAAGGAGCCGGTGGCTACACCTTC,CASSEEGAGGYTF
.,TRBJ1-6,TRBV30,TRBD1,TGTGCCTGGAGCGAAAAGACAGGGCTCCTCTTACGCTATAATTCACCCCTCCACTTT,CAWSEKTGLLLRYNSPLHF
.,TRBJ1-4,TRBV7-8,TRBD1,TGTGCCAGCAGCTTAGACAGGGGTGAAAAACTGTTTTTT,CASSLDRGEKLFF
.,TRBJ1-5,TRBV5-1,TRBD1,TGCGCCAGCAGCTTGTCCGGTGTTATCGGGACAGGGGGCTTCAATAGCAATCAGCCCCAGCATTTT,CASSLSGVIGTGGFNSNQPQHF
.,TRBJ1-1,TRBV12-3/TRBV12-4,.,TGTGCCAGCAGTTTCAGGGGGAACACTGAAGCTTTCTTT,CASSFRGNTEAFF
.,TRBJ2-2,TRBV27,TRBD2,TGTGCCAGCAGTTTATTTTCTTCTAGCGGGGGGGCCGGGGAGCTGTTTTTT,CASSLFSSSGGAGELFF